The rows below give T cell receptor beta chains drawn from one sample of a study of cytomegalovirus exposure and HLA in healthy donors. Measured with immunoSEQ multiplex PCR; TCRdb has only the in-frame clones, and not every one. The table lists 120,000 to 150,000 clones, around 79% of them singletons. The specimen sequenced was PBMCs. These receptors originate from a young man in good health and CMV-seropositive. CDR3s include the opening cysteine and the closing phenylalanine or tryptophan. A D gene is named only where the DNA matches it firmly. Only part of the rows carry a size: once, few, many, or a class if the clone is expanded.

V gene	clone size	D gene	J gene	CDR3 DNA	CDR3 protein
TRBV30	.	.	TRBJ1-2	TGTGCCTGGAGTGATGCGGATTATGGCTACACCTTC	CAWSDADYGYTF
TRBV28	.	.	TRBJ1-5	TGTGCCAGCAGTTTACTAGCCAGGATTAGCAATCAGCCCCAGCATTTT	CASSLLARISNQPQHF
TRBV6-6	once	.	TRBJ1-4	TGTGCCAGCAGTCGTTCAGTTGCAACTAATGAAAAACTGTTTTTT	CASSRSVATNEKLFF
TRBV28	.	TRBD2	TRBJ2-2	TGTGCCAGCAGTTCGGGGGGGGGCAGCACCGGGGAGCTGTTTTTT	CASSSGGGSTGELFF
TRBV18	.	.	TRBJ2-3	TGTGCCAGCTCGTCTTACCTCCCTCAACAGGGTAGCACAGATACGCAGTATTTT	CASSSYLPQQGSTDTQYF
TRBV6-6	.	.	TRBJ2-5	TGTGCCAGCAGTTCAACCGGAGAGACCCAGTACTTC	CASSSTGETQYF
TRBV14	once	.	TRBJ1-1	TGTGCCAGCAGCCAATATAACAGGGCGGCTGAAGCTTTCTTT	CASSQYNRAAEAFF
TRBV28	.	.	TRBJ2-5	TGTGCCAGCAGTTTAGCTGGGGGAGGTCAAGAGACCCAGTACTTC	CASSLAGGGQETQYF
TRBV4-1	.	TRBD1	TRBJ1-1	TGCGCCAGCAGCCACACAGGGGGGGGAAACACTGAAGCTTTCTTT	CASSHTGGGNTEAFF
TRBV4-3	few	.	TRBJ1-2	TGCGCCAGCAGCCAAGATGGTCAGAAATATGGCTACACCTTC	CASSQDGQKYGYTF
TRBV4-1	.	TRBD1	TRBJ2-5	TGCGCCAGCAGCCGCGGACAGGGGGAGAGGGGGACCCAGTACTTC	CASSRGQGERGTQYF
TRBV20-1	.	.	TRBJ2-1	TGCAGTGCCTACGGACAGAATGAGCAGTTCTTC	CSAYGQNEQFF
TRBV29-1	.	TRBD1	TRBJ2-7	TGCAGCGTATCCGGGACAGGGCCCTACGAGCAGTACTTC	CSVSGTGPYEQYF
TRBV15	.	.	TRBJ2-1	TGTGCCACCAGCAGAGATCGGTATGAGCAGTTCTTC	CATSRDRYEQFF
TRBV25-1	.	TRBD1	TRBJ2-2	TGTGCCAGCAGTGAATCACGAACAGGGGGGACCGGGGAGCTGTTTTTT	CASSESRTGGTGELFF
TRBV9	.	TRBD2	TRBJ2-2	TGTGCCAGCAGCGTAGTGATAGCGGGGGGGCTTGGGGAGCTGTTTTTT	CASSVVIAGGLGELFF
TRBV7-2	few	.	TRBJ1-2	TGTGCCAGCAGCTTGGCACAGAACTATGGCTACACCTTC	CASSLAQNYGYTF
TRBV14	.	.	TRBJ2-3	TGTGCCAGCAGCCCAATAAGACTAGGGGGCACAGATACGCAGTATTTT	CASSPIRLGGTDTQYF
TRBV25-1	.	.	TRBJ2-2	TGTGCCAGCAGTCAGGGGACCGGGGAGCTGTTTTTT	CASSQGTGELFF
TRBV27	.	TRBD2	TRBJ2-3	TGTGCCAGCAGTTTGCGGGGGGGCCGAGCTGATACGCAGTATTTT	CASSLRGGRADTQYF
TRBV6-5	.	.	TRBJ2-1	TGTGCCAGCAGTTTAGGGACATCGCACAATGAGCAGTTCTTC	CASSLGTSHNEQFF
TRBV14	.	.	TRBJ1-2	TGTGCCAGCAGCACCGGCTCCCAAGGAGGCCACACCTTC	CASSTGSQGGHTF
TRBV7-9	.	.	TRBJ1-4	TGTGCCACCTCAGGGCATCCTAATGAAAAACTGTTTTTT	CATSGHPNEKLFF
TRBV2	.	TRBD2	TRBJ2-5	TGTGCCAGCAGTGATGGGGGACTAGCGGGGGTGAGGGAGACCCAGTACTTC	CASSDGGLAGVRETQYF
TRBV7-8	.	.	TRBJ2-7	TGTGCCAGCAGCTTAACAGGGAAGGAGCAGTACTTC	CASSLTGKEQYF
TRBV4-3	.	TRBD1	TRBJ1-2	TGCGCCAGCAGCCGTTCAGGGGGCAACTATGGCTACACCTTC	CASSRSGGNYGYTF
TRBV13	.	TRBD2	TRBJ2-3	TGTGCCAGCAGCCTCCGGACTAGAACTCTAACGCAGTATTTT	CASSLRTRTLTQYF
TRBV25-1	.	.	TRBJ2-7	TGTGCCAGCTCACGAGCCCGGGATACCTACGAGCAGTACTTC	CASSRARDTYEQYF
TRBV28	.	TRBD2	TRBJ2-3	TGTGCCAGCAGACCCCGGGGGGGCACAGATACGCAGTATTTT	CASRPRGGTDTQYF
TRBV2	.	TRBD1	TRBJ1-4	TGTGCCAGCAGTTCGGGACAGGGGGAAGGGAAACTGTTTTTT	CASSSGQGEGKLFF
TRBV7-6	.	TRBD1	TRBJ2-6	TGTGCCAGCAGCTCCGGGACAGGGGGAGGCGGGGCCAACGTCCTGACTTTC	CASSSGTGGGGANVLTF
TRBV5-4	.	TRBD2	TRBJ2-1	TGTGCCAGCCGAAAGCGGGGTGGGTCCCGGGGTGAGCAGTTCTTC	CASRKRGGSRGEQFF
TRBV28	.	TRBD2	TRBJ2-1	TGTGCCAGCAGTAACTTCGGACCGGGACTAGCGGGTGAAAATGAGCAGTTCTTC	CASSNFGPGLAGENEQFF
TRBV11-2	.	.	TRBJ2-7	TGTGCCAGCAGCCAATACGCCTCGAGCTCCTACGAGCAGTACTTC	CASSQYASSSYEQYF
TRBV28	.	TRBD1	TRBJ1-2	TGTGCCAGCAGTCCAGCCGTGGACAGGGGATTGTACTATGGCTACACCTTC	CASSPAVDRGLYYGYTF
TRBV18	few	TRBD2	TRBJ2-3	TGTGCCAGCTCATGGCTAGCGGGCTTCGATACGCAGTATTTT	CASSWLAGFDTQYF
TRBV2	.	.	TRBJ1-5	TGTGCCAGCAGGGCAGGTCCCTATAGCAATCAGCCCCAGCATTTT	CASRAGPYSNQPQHF
TRBV19	.	.	TRBJ2-7	TGTGCCAGTAGTATCGCGCAGGGGCCGTACGAGCAGTACTTC	CASSIAQGPYEQYF
TRBV5-1	.	TRBD1	TRBJ2-3	TGCGCCAGCAGCCAGGGGACAGGGACAGATACGCAGTATTTT	CASSQGTGTDTQYF
TRBV2	.	.	TRBJ2-7	TGTGCCAGCAGTACCTCCGGGACACGGGTCGACGAGCAGTACTTC	CASSTSGTRVDEQYF
TRBV7-9	.	.	TRBJ2-1	TGTGCCAGCAGCCCATTAGGACTGCAGAATGAGCAGTTCTTC	CASSPLGLQNEQFF
TRBV7-9	.	TRBD1	TRBJ2-7	TGTGCCAGCAGCTGGGACAGGGCAGTCGAGCAGTACTTC	CASSWDRAVEQYF
TRBV4-3	.	.	TRBJ2-7	TGCGCCAGCAGCCAAGAAGGTCACGGAGCCTACGAGCAGTACTTC	CASSQEGHGAYEQYF
TRBV19	.	TRBD2	TRBJ2-2	TGTGCCAGTAGTTCAAGCGGGAGCGTTACCGGGGAGCTGTTTTTT	CASSSSGSVTGELFF
TRBV7-9	.	TRBD2	TRBJ2-4	TGTGCCAGCAGCTTGGGGAGGGCAAACATTCAGTACTTC	CASSLGRANIQYF
TRBV18	.	TRBD1	TRBJ1-1	TGTGCCAGCTCACCATCAGGGGGCGCGGAGACTGAGGCTTTCTTT	CASSPSGGAETEAFF
TRBV5-5	.	TRBD1	TRBJ1-4	TGTGCCAGCAGCCCTGCCCGGGACAGAAAAGCAGGAAATGAAAAACTGTTTTTT	CASSPARDRKAGNEKLFF
TRBV4-1	.	TRBD2	TRBJ2-7	TGCGCCAGCAGCCAAAACTCAACTAGCGGGGCGACCTCCTACGAGCAGTACTTC	CASSQNSTSGATSYEQYF
TRBV7-9	.	.	TRBJ2-7	TGTGCCAGCAGCCCCTTGGAGGGGTACTACGAGCAGTACTTC	CASSPLEGYYEQYF
TRBV6-6	.	TRBD1	TRBJ1-4	TGTGCCAGCAGTCAGGGACAGCTTAATGAAAAACTGTTTTTT	CASSQGQLNEKLFF
TRBV7-9	few	.	TRBJ1-6	TGTGCCAGCAGCTTAGCTCTTAATTCACCCCTCCACTTT	CASSLALNSPLHF
TRBV7-8	.	.	TRBJ1-1	TGTGCCAGCAGCTGGGGGGGGGTTTTGAACACTGAAGCTTTCTTT	CASSWGGVLNTEAFF
TRBV23-1	.	TRBD1	TRBJ2-7	TGCGCCAGCAGTCATTGGGACAGGGCTGGGTATAACGAGCAGTACTTC	CASSHWDRAGYNEQYF
TRBV30	.	TRBD2	TRBJ2-3	TGTGCCTGGAGTGGCCTAGCGGACACAGATACGCAGTATTTT	CAWSGLADTDTQYF
TRBV7-2	few	TRBD2	TRBJ2-3	TGTGCCAGCAGCCAGCGGGGGGGCATTGGAGGTACGCAGTATTTT	CASSQRGGIGGTQYF
TRBV28	.	.	TRBJ1-2	TGTGCAACGGAGGGCCGGGGCTACACCTTC	CATEGRGYTF
TRBV7-9	few	.	TRBJ2-7	TGTGCCAGCAGCTTCCAGGATTATTACGAGCAGTACTTC	CASSFQDYYEQYF
TRBV7-2	.	TRBD2	TRBJ2-1	TGTGCCAGCACCCGAGCGGGAAACTCCTACAATGAGCAGTTCTTC	CASTRAGNSYNEQFF
TRBV28	.	.	TRBJ2-7	TGTGCCAGCAGTACAGGGTTCTACGAGCAGTACTTC	CASSTGFYEQYF